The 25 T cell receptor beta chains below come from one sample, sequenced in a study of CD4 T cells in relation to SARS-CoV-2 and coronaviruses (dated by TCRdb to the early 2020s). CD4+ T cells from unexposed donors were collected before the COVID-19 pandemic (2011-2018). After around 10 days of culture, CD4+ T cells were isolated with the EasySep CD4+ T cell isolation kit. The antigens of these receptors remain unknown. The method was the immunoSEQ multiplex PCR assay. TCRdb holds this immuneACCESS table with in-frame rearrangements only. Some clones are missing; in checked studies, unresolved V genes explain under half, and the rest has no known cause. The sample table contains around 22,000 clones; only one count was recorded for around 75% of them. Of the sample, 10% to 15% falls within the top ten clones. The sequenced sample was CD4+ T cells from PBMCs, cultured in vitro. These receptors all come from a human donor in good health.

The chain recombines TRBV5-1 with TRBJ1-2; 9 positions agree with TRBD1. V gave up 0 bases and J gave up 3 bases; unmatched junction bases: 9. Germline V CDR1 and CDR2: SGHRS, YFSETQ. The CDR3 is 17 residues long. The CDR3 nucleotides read TGCGCCAGCAGCTTGGCCCAACAGGGGGCCGTATACTATGGCTACACCTTC. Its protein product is CASSLAQQGAVYYGYTF.

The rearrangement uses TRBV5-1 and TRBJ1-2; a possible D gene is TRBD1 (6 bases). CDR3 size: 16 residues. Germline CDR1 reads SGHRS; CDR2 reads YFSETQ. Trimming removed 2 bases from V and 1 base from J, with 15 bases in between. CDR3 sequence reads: CASSFAEVQGNYGYTF. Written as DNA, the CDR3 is TGCGCCAGCAGCTTCGCTGAGGTACAGGGTAACTATGGCTACACCTTC. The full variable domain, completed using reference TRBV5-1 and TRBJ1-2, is KAGVTQTPRYLIKTRGQQVTLSCSPISGHRSVSWYQQTPGQGLQFLFEYFSETQRNKGNFPGRFSGRQFSNSRSEMNVSTLELGDSALYLCASSFAEVQGNYGYTFGSGTRLTVV.

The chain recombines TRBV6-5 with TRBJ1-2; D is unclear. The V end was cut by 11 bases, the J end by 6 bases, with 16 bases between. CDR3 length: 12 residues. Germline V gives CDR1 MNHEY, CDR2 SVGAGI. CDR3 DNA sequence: TGTGCCGCAAAGGACGGCACGGATGGCTACACCTTC. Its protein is CAAKDGTDGYTF.

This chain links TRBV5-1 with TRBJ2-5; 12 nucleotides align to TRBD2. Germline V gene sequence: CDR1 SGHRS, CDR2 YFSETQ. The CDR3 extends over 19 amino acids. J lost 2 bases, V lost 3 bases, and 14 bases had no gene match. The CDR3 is CASSWTLGTSGFSQETQYF. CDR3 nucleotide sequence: TGCGCCAGCAGCTGGACCCTTGGGACTAGCGGGTTCTCACAAGAGACCCAGTACTTC.

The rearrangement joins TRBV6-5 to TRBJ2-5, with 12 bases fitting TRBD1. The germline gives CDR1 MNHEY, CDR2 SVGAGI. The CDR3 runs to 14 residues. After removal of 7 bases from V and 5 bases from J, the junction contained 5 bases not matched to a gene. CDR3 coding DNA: TGTGCCAGCAACCGGGACAGGGGGCGGGAGACCCAGTACTTC. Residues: CASNRDRGRETQYF.

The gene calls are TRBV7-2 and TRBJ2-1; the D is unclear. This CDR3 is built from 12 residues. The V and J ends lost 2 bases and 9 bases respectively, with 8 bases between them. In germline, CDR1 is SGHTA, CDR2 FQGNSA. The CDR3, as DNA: TGTGCCAGCAGCTTATACTCGTCTGAGCAGTTCTTC. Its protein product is CASSLYSSEQFF.

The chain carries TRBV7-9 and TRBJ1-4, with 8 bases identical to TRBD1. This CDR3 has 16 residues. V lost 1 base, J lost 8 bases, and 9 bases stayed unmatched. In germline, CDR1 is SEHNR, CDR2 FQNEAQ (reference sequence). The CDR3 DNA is TGTGCCAGCAGCTTAGAACAGACAGGGGAGAGGGAAAAACTGTTTTTT. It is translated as CASSLEQTGEREKLFF.

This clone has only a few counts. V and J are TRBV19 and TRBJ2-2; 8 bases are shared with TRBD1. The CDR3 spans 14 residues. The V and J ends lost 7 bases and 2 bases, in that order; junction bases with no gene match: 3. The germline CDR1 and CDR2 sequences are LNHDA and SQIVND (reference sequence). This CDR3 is CASTDRGNTGELFF. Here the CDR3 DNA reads TGTGCCAGTACCGACAGGGGCAACACCGGGGAGCTGTTTTTT.

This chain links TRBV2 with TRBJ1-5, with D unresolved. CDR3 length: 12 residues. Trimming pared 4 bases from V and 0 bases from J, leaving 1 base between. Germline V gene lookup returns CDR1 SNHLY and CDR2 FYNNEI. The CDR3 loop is CASSGSNQPQHF. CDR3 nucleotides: TGTGCCAGCAGTGGTAGCAATCAGCCCCAGCATTTT.

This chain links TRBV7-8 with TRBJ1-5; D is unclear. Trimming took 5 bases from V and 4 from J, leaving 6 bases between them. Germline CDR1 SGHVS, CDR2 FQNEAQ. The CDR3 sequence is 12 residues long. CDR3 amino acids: CASSERNQPQHF. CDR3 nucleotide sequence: TGTGCCAGCAGCGAAAGAAATCAGCCCCAGCATTTT.

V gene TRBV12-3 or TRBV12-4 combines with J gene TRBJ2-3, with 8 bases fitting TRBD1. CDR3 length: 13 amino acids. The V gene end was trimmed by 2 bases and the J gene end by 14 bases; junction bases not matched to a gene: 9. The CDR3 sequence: CASSLRQTGVGYF. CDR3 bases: TGTGCCAGCAGTTTACGCCAGACAGGGGTCGGGTATTTT.

Here the CDR3 DNA reads TGTGCCAGCAGCTTGGGTAGGGGAAACACCGGGGAGCTGTTTTTT. Translated, it gives CASSLGRGNTGELFF. The chain recombines TRBV5-5 with TRBJ2-2; D is perhaps TRBD1 (5 bases). CDR1 SGHKS and CDR2 YYEKEE come from the germline V gene (reference sequence). V dropped 0 bases and J dropped 2 bases, with 8 bases sitting between them. The CDR3 sequence is 15 residues long.

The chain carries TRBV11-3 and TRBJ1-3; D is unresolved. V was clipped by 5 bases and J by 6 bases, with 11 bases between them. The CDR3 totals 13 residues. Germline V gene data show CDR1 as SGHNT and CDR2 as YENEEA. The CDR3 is CASSLSPENTIYF. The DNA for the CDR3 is TGTGCCAGCAGCCTATCTCCGGAAAACACCATATATTTT.

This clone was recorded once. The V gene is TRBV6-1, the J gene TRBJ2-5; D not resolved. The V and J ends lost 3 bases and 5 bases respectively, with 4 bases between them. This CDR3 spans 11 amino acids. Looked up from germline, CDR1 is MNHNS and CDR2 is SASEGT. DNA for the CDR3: TGTGCCAGCAGTGACCTGGAGACCCAGTACTTC. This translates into CASSDLETQYF.

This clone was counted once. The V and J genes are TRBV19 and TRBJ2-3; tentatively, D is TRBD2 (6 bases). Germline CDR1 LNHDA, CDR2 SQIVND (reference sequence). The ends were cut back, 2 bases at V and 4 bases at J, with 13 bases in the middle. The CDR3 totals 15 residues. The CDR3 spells CASSIRAASADTQYF. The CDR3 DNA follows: TGTGCCAGTAGTATAAGGGCGGCTAGCGCAGATACGCAGTATTTT.

CDR3 protein: CASRVLGQAYEQYF. CDR3 in DNA: TGTGCCAGCAGAGTACTTGGGCAAGCCTACGAGCAGTACTTC. V and J are TRBV5-5 and TRBJ2-7; no clear D gene. Germline assignment: CDR1 SGHKS and CDR2 YYEKEE (reference sequence). V lost 5 bases and J 2 bases, leaving 14 bases between the germline ends. The CDR3 has 14 residues.

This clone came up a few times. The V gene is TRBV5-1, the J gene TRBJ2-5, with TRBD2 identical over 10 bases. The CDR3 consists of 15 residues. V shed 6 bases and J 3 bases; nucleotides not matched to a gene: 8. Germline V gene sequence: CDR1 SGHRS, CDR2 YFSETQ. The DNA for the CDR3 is TGCGCCAGCAAAATCGGGGGACTAGCGAAAGAGACCCAGTACTTC. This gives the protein CASKIGGLAKETQYF. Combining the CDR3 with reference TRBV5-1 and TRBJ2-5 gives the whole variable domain KAGVTQTPRYLIKTRGQQVTLSCSPISGHRSVSWYQQTPGQGLQFLFEYFSETQRNKGNFPGRFSGRQFSNSRSEMNVSTLELGDSALYLCASKIGGLAKETQYFGPGTRLLVL.

In DNA, the CDR3 is TGCGCCAGCAGCCTTACCATAGCGGGAGCGAGCTCCTACGAGCAGTACTTC. As protein: CASSLTIAGASSYEQYF. The chain is built from TRBV5-1 and TRBJ2-7; 9 positions agree with TRBD2. This CDR3 region has 17 residues. CDR1 is SGHRS and CDR2 is YFSETQ in the germline V gene. J gave up 0 bases and V 4 bases, and 11 bases lay outside the gene matches.

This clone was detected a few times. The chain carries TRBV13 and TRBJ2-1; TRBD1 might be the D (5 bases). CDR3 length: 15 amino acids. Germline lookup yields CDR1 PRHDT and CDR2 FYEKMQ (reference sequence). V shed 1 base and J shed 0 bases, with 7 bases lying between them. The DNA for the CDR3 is TGTGCCAGCAGCTTAGAGGACACCTCCTACAATGAGCAGTTCTTC. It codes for CASSLEDTSYNEQFF.

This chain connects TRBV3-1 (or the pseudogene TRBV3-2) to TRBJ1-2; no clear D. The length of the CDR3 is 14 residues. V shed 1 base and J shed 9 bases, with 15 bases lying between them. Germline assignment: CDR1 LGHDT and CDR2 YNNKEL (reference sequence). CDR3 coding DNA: TGTGCCAGCAGCCAAGCGGCAGTGTACGGGAGCTACACCTTC. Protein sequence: CASSQAAVYGSYTF.

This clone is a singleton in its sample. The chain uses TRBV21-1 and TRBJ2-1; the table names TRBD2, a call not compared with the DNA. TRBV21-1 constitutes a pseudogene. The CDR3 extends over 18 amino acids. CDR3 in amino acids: CASSKEEAKAGVGNEQFF. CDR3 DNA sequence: TGTGCCAGCAGCAAAGAGGAGGCGAAAGCGGGAGTTGGGAATGAGCAGTTCTTC.

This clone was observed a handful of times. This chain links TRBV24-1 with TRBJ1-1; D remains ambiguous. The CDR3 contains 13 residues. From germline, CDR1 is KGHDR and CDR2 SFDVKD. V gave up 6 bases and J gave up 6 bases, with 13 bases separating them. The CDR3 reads CATSTSQRAEAFF. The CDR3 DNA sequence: TGTGCCACCAGTACCTCCCAGCGCGCTGAAGCTTTCTTT.

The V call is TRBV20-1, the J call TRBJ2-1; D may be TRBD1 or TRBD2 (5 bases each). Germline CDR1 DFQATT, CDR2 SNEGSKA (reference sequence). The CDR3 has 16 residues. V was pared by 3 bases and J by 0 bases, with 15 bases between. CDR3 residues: CSASPFAGASYNEQFF. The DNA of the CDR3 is TGCAGTGCTAGTCCTTTTGCCGGGGCCTCCTACAATGAGCAGTTCTTC.

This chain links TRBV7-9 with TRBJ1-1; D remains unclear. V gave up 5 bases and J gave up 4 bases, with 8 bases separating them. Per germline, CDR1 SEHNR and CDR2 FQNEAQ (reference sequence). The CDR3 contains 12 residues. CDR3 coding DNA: TGTGCCAGCAGCCACGACGGCACTGAAGCTTTCTTT. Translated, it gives CASSHDGTEAFF.

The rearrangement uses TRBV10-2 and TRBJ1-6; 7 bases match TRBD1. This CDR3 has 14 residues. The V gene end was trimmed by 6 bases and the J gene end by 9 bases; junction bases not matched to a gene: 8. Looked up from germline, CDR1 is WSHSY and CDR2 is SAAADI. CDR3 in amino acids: CASRPTGMGSPLHF. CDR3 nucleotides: TGCGCCAGCAGGCCGACAGGGATGGGTTCACCCCTCCACTTT.